This T cell receptor beta chain was profiled in a study of OX40 agonist ivuxolimab in advanced cancers. The repertoire was sequenced with immunoSEQ multiplex PCR; TCRdb's copy has only in-frame clones and lacks some. Among over 80,000 clones listed, over 80% were seen once. The length of the CDR3 is 13 residues. The V end was cut by 2 bases, the J end by 8 bases, with 9 bases between. In germline, CDR1 is SEHNR, CDR2 FQNEAQ (reference sequence). The clonotype comes from an adult with an advanced solid tumor such as melanoma, head and neck, liver or kidney cancer. The chain employs TRBV7-9 and TRBJ1-4; D unresolved. The sample in question was CD4+ or CD8+ T cells sorted from blood, obtained in a trial of the OX40 agonist ivuxolimab. The DNA of the CDR3 is TGTGCCAGCAGCTTATCTTTCTCGGAAAAACTGTTTTTT. Translating it yields CASSLSFSEKLFF.